This TCR beta chain comes out of a study of blood T cell repertoires in COVID-19. About the study: T cells, B-cell-depleted T cells, or PBMCs supplied cDNA or gDNA.

Researchers sorted participants into cohorts using their self-reported clinical history. Before being deemed recovered, Cohort 3 donors had two negative PCRs, clearance, or symptom resolution. Original processing notes: Estimation of nucleated cell counts relied on the amplification of reference gene primers. Here immunoSEQ multiplex PCR was the method, and the copy in TCRdb shows in-frame clones only, minus some. V and J calls and clone size are given by that table; D and trimming were obtained from the DNA. The table records 200,000 or so clones, roughly 90% of them present only once. Germline CDR1 MDHEN, CDR2 SYDVKM. This CDR3 is 17 amino acids long. J was trimmed by 4 bases and V by 4 bases; bases with no gene match: 14.

This TCR derives from a woman aged 18-29 years who had recovered from COVID-19. The gene calls are TRBV28 and TRBJ1-1; 8 nucleotides agree with TRBD1. The sequenced material came from PBMCs or T cells enriched from blood (not recorded which). The CDR3 DNA reads TGTGCCAGCAGTTCCGCCGGGACAGGCGTTTTGAGCACTGAAGCTTTCTTT. Amino acid sequence: CASSSAGTGVLSTEAFF.